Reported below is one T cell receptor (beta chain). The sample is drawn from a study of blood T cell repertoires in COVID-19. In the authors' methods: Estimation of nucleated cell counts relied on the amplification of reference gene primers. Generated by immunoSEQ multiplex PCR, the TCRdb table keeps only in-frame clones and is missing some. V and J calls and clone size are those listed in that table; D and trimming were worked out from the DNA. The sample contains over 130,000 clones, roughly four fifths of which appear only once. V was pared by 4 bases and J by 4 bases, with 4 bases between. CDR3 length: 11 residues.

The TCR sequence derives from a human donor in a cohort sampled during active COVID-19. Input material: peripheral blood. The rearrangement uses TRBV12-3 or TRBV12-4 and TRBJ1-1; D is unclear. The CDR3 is CASSSSTEAFF. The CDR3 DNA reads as TGTGCCAGCAGTTCCTCCACTGAAGCTTTCTTT.